This is a list of T cell receptor beta chains from one sample in a study of blood T cell repertoires in COVID-19. TCRdb keeps only in-frame clones here, not all; method: immunoSEQ multiplex PCR. This sample has approximately 150,000 clones, with more than 80% found just once. The source material was peripheral blood. Receptors were obtained from a man between 18 and 29 years old with COVID-19, enrolled during active disease. Both conserved end residues are part of each CDR3. D genes are given only for firm matches. The size field is filled for only some rows; it gives once, few, many or a size class.

V gene: TRBV5-5; CDR3 length: 13; J gene: TRBJ2-5; clone size: -; D gene: TRBD1; CDR3 DNA: TGTGCCAGCAGCTTGGTCTACGACAGGGCCCAGTACTTC; CDR3 protein: CASSLVYDRAQYF
V gene: TRBV7-9; CDR3 length: 14; J gene: TRBJ2-2; clone size: -; D gene: TRBD1; CDR3 DNA: TGTGCCAGCAGCCCGCGACAGGGCACCGGGGAGCTGTTTTTT; CDR3 protein: CASSPRQGTGELFF
V gene: TRBV3-1/TRBV3-2; CDR3 length: 13; J gene: TRBJ1-6; clone size: -; D gene: -; CDR3 DNA: TGTGCCAGCAGCCAGCTAAAGAATGGTCCCCTCCACTTT; CDR3 protein: CASSQLKNGPLHF
V gene: TRBV9; CDR3 length: 16; J gene: TRBJ2-2; clone size: once; D gene: TRBD1; CDR3 DNA: TGTGCCAGCAGCGTAGTGGGACAGGGAAACACCGGGGAGCTGTTTTTT; CDR3 protein: CASSVVGQGNTGELFF
V gene: TRBV2; CDR3 length: 14; J gene: TRBJ1-6; clone size: -; D gene: -; CDR3 DNA: TGTGCCAGCATTGGGAGCTCCTATAATTCACCCCTCCACTTT; CDR3 protein: CASIGSSYNSPLHF
V gene: TRBV27; CDR3 length: 15; J gene: TRBJ2-1; clone size: -; D gene: TRBD1; CDR3 DNA: TGTGCCAGCAGTCCACACAGGGGAAGGGACAATGAGCAGTTCTTC; CDR3 protein: CASSPHRGRDNEQFF
V gene: TRBV11-3; CDR3 length: 13; J gene: TRBJ2-7; clone size: -; D gene: TRBD2; CDR3 DNA: TGTGCCAGCAGCCACGGGACTACCTACGAGCAGTACTTC; CDR3 protein: CASSHGTTYEQYF
V gene: TRBV28; CDR3 length: 16; J gene: TRBJ2-1; clone size: -; D gene: TRBD2; CDR3 DNA: TGTGCCAGCATCCCGGGCCGGACTAGCTCCTACAATGAGCAGTTCTTC; CDR3 protein: CASIPGRTSSYNEQFF
V gene: TRBV7-8; CDR3 length: 16; J gene: TRBJ2-7; clone size: -; D gene: TRBD1; CDR3 DNA: TGTGCCAGCAGCTTAGGCCTACAGGGGGTCTCCTACGAGCAGTACTTC; CDR3 protein: CASSLGLQGVSYEQYF
V gene: TRBV19; CDR3 length: 13; J gene: TRBJ1-4; clone size: -; D gene: TRBD1; CDR3 DNA: TGTGCCAGTAGTCGGCAGGGGGATGAAAAACTGTTTTTT; CDR3 protein: CASSRQGDEKLFF
V gene: TRBV3-1/TRBV3-2; CDR3 length: 16; J gene: TRBJ2-1; clone size: few; D gene: TRBD2; CDR3 DNA: TGTGCCAGCAGCCAAGATGTTGCGGGAGCTTACAATGAGCAGTTCTTC; CDR3 protein: CASSQDVAGAYNEQFF
V gene: TRBV2; CDR3 length: 12; J gene: TRBJ1-1; clone size: -; D gene: -; CDR3 DNA: TGTGCCAGCAGTGGTGAGGCTACTGAAGCTTTCTTT; CDR3 protein: CASSGEATEAFF
V gene: TRBV10-2; CDR3 length: 15; J gene: TRBJ2-3; clone size: -; D gene: TRBD2; CDR3 DNA: TGCGCCAGCAGTGAGTTGGGAGCGGGAGCCCTTACGCAGTATTTT; CDR3 protein: CASSELGAGALTQYF
V gene: TRBV12-3/TRBV12-4; CDR3 length: 12; J gene: TRBJ1-2; clone size: -; D gene: -; CDR3 DNA: TGTGCCAGCAGTTTAGCTAGTTTCGGCTACACCTTC; CDR3 protein: CASSLASFGYTF
V gene: TRBV7-2; CDR3 length: 15; J gene: TRBJ1-1; clone size: -; D gene: -; CDR3 DNA: TGTGCCAGCAGCTTATACCAGTACGAGAACACTGAAGCTTTCTTT; CDR3 protein: CASSLYQYENTEAFF
V gene: TRBV7-8; CDR3 length: 14; J gene: TRBJ1-2; clone size: -; D gene: -; CDR3 DNA: TGTGCCAGCAGCTTGGCCGGGACAAACTATGGCTACACCTTC; CDR3 protein: CASSLAGTNYGYTF
V gene: TRBV27; CDR3 length: 16; J gene: TRBJ2-1; clone size: -; D gene: TRBD2; CDR3 DNA: TGTGCCAGCAGCCACCATAGCGGGAGGGGTAACAATGAGCAGTTCTTC; CDR3 protein: CASSHHSGRGNNEQFF
V gene: TRBV24-1; CDR3 length: 14; J gene: TRBJ1-1; clone size: -; D gene: TRBD1; CDR3 DNA: TGTGCCACCAGTGACAGGGGGCACAGCACTGAAGCTTTCTTT; CDR3 protein: CATSDRGHSTEAFF
V gene: TRBV28; CDR3 length: 13; J gene: TRBJ2-7; clone size: -; D gene: -; CDR3 DNA: TGTGCCAGCAGTTTAGACTGGAGACGGGAGCAGTACTTC; CDR3 protein: CASSLDWRREQYF
V gene: TRBV7-2; CDR3 length: 12; J gene: TRBJ2-7; clone size: -; D gene: -; CDR3 DNA: TGTGCCAGCGCAAGGGGGTCCTACGAGCAGTACTTC; CDR3 protein: CASARGSYEQYF
V gene: TRBV19; CDR3 length: 17; J gene: TRBJ2-1; clone size: few; D gene: TRBD2; CDR3 DNA: TGTGCCAGTAGCCAATGGCCGCAGGGCGGGAGGGGAGATGAGCAGTTCTTC; CDR3 protein: CASSQWPQGGRGDEQFF
V gene: TRBV11-2; CDR3 length: 17; J gene: TRBJ2-7; clone size: -; D gene: TRBD1; CDR3 DNA: TGTGCCAGCAGCTTGGAAAACTACCGGGACAGGGCCTACGAGCAGTACTTC; CDR3 protein: CASSLENYRDRAYEQYF
V gene: TRBV10-3; CDR3 length: 15; J gene: TRBJ1-4; clone size: -; D gene: -; CDR3 DNA: TGTGCCATCAGTGAGAGAGGGGGAACTGATGAAAAACTGCTTTTT; CDR3 protein: CAISERGGTDEKLLF
V gene: TRBV15; CDR3 length: 15; J gene: TRBJ1-5; clone size: -; D gene: TRBD1; CDR3 DNA: TGTGCCACCAGCGAGGGGGCTAGTAGCAATCAGCCCCAGCATTTT; CDR3 protein: CATSEGASSNQPQHF
V gene: TRBV5-6; CDR3 length: 14; J gene: TRBJ2-5; clone size: once; D gene: -; CDR3 DNA: TGTGCCAGCAGCACGGGATCAGGGGGGGAGACCCAGTACTTC; CDR3 protein: CASSTGSGGETQYF
V gene: TRBV5-1; CDR3 length: 16; J gene: TRBJ2-1; clone size: -; D gene: TRBD2; CDR3 DNA: TGCGCCAGCAGCTCATCAGGACTAGCGGGAGTTAGTGAGCAGTTCTTC; CDR3 protein: CASSSSGLAGVSEQFF
V gene: TRBV4-1; CDR3 length: 13; J gene: TRBJ2-5; clone size: many; D gene: TRBD2; CDR3 DNA: TGCGCCAGCAGCCCCCCGGGGGGGGAGACCCAGTACTTC; CDR3 protein: CASSPPGGETQYF
V gene: TRBV3-1/TRBV3-2; CDR3 length: 16; J gene: TRBJ2-1; clone size: -; D gene: TRBD2; CDR3 DNA: TGTGCCAGCAGCCAAGGGTGGAGCGGGAGGGCCAATGAGCAGTTCTTC; CDR3 protein: CASSQGWSGRANEQFF
V gene: TRBV2; CDR3 length: 15; J gene: TRBJ2-7; clone size: few; D gene: TRBD2; CDR3 DNA: TGTGCCAGCAGGGGAGCGGGAGGGTCCTCCTACGAGCAGTACTTC; CDR3 protein: CASRGAGGSSYEQYF
V gene: TRBV7-2; CDR3 length: 16; J gene: TRBJ2-3; clone size: many; D gene: TRBD2; CDR3 DNA: TGTGCCAGCAGCTTAACGGGGGGGGCCGGGACAGATACGCAGTATTTT; CDR3 protein: CASSLTGGAGTDTQYF
V gene: TRBV10-1; CDR3 length: 12; J gene: TRBJ1-3; clone size: -; D gene: -; CDR3 DNA: TGCGCCAGCAGTGACCCGGGAAACACCATATATTTT; CDR3 protein: CASSDPGNTIYF
V gene: TRBV15; CDR3 length: 14; J gene: TRBJ2-7; clone size: -; D gene: -; CDR3 DNA: TGTGCCACCAGCCCCCCGAGGGATTCCTACGAGCAGTACTTC; CDR3 protein: CATSPPRDSYEQYF
V gene: TRBV19; CDR3 length: 13; J gene: TRBJ1-1; clone size: once; D gene: -; CDR3 DNA: TGTGCCAGTATTATACAGGGGAACACTGAAGCTTTCTTT; CDR3 protein: CASIIQGNTEAFF
V gene: TRBV27; CDR3 length: 16; J gene: TRBJ2-4; clone size: -; D gene: TRBD1; CDR3 DNA: TGTGCCAGCAGGAGTGGGACAGGATCTTTTAAAAACATTCAGTACTTC; CDR3 protein: CASRSGTGSFKNIQYF
V gene: TRBV20-1; CDR3 length: 10; J gene: TRBJ2-5; clone size: -; D gene: -; CDR3 DNA: TGCAGTGCCAGGCGCGAGACCCAGTACTTC; CDR3 protein: CSARRETQYF
V gene: TRBV7-6; CDR3 length: 15; J gene: TRBJ2-1; clone size: -; D gene: -; CDR3 DNA: TGTGCCAGCAGCTTAGACGGTTCCTCCTACAATGAGCAGTTCTTC; CDR3 protein: CASSLDGSSYNEQFF
V gene: TRBV6-6; CDR3 length: 13; J gene: TRBJ2-3; clone size: -; D gene: -; CDR3 DNA: TGTGCCAGCAGTTACGTCAGTCCAGATACGCAGTATTTT; CDR3 protein: CASSYVSPDTQYF
V gene: TRBV14; CDR3 length: 11; J gene: TRBJ2-1; clone size: -; D gene: -; CDR3 DNA: TGTGCCAGCAGCCTAGCTGATGAGCAGTTCTTC; CDR3 protein: CASSLADEQFF
V gene: TRBV6-5; CDR3 length: 15; J gene: TRBJ2-1; clone size: -; D gene: -; CDR3 DNA: TGTGCCAGCAGTTCCTTCGGGGACACGTACAATGAGCAGTTCTTC; CDR3 protein: CASSSFGDTYNEQFF
V gene: TRBV30; CDR3 length: 15; J gene: TRBJ1-4; clone size: once; D gene: TRBD1; CDR3 DNA: TGTGCCTGGGGTGTTGGTCGGACAGGGCGCGAAAAACTGTTTTTT; CDR3 protein: CAWGVGRTGREKLFF
V gene: TRBV27; CDR3 length: 11; J gene: TRBJ2-7; clone size: -; D gene: TRBD2; CDR3 DNA: TGTGCCAGCGCCGGACTAGCGAGGCAGTACTTC; CDR3 protein: CASAGLARQYF
V gene: TRBV5-1; CDR3 length: 13; J gene: TRBJ1-2; clone size: -; D gene: -; CDR3 DNA: TGCGCCAGCAGCTTTACAGGTGACTATGGCTACACCTTC; CDR3 protein: CASSFTGDYGYTF
V gene: TRBV18; CDR3 length: 14; J gene: TRBJ1-2; clone size: -; D gene: TRBD1; CDR3 DNA: TGTGCCAGCTCACGGACGGGACAGGGGGCCGGCTACACCTTC; CDR3 protein: CASSRTGQGAGYTF
V gene: TRBV27; CDR3 length: 12; J gene: TRBJ1-5; clone size: -; D gene: -; CDR3 DNA: TGTGCCAGCAGTCCTCAGGGCCAGCCCCAGCATTTT; CDR3 protein: CASSPQGQPQHF
V gene: TRBV7-9; CDR3 length: 13; J gene: TRBJ1-4; clone size: -; D gene: -; CDR3 DNA: TGTGCCAGCAGCTTATTACGGGATGAAAAACTGTTTTTT; CDR3 protein: CASSLLRDEKLFF
V gene: TRBV19; CDR3 length: 14; J gene: TRBJ2-3; clone size: -; D gene: -; CDR3 DNA: TGTGCCAGTAGGGCAGTAGCTAGCACAGATACGCAGTATTTT; CDR3 protein: CASRAVASTDTQYF
V gene: TRBV5-5; CDR3 length: 16; J gene: TRBJ2-1; clone size: -; D gene: -; CDR3 DNA: TGTGCCAGCAGCTTGTGGTGGACACCCACTTACAATGAGCAGTTCTTC; CDR3 protein: CASSLWWTPTYNEQFF
V gene: TRBV28; CDR3 length: 15; J gene: TRBJ2-5; clone size: -; D gene: TRBD1; CDR3 DNA: TGTGCCAGCAGCCCACAGGGGGCTCTCCAAGAGACCCAGTACTTC; CDR3 protein: CASSPQGALQETQYF
V gene: TRBV27; CDR3 length: 14; J gene: TRBJ2-1; clone size: -; D gene: TRBD1; CDR3 DNA: TGTGCCAGCAGTCCGGGGACAGGGGATTTCGAGCAGTTCTTC; CDR3 protein: CASSPGTGDFEQFF
V gene: TRBV29-1; CDR3 length: 13; J gene: TRBJ2-7; clone size: -; D gene: TRBD2; CDR3 DNA: TGCAGCGTTGTTGGGGGGGGAATCTACGAGCAGTACTTC; CDR3 protein: CSVVGGGIYEQYF